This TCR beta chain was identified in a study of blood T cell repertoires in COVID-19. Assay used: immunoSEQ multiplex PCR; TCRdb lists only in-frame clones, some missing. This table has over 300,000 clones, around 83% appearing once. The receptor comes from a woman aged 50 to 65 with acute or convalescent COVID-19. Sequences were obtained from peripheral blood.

The DNA of the CDR3 is TGTGCCATCTCTCTTCAGGGACAAGAGACCCAGTACTTC. This translates into CAISLQGQETQYF. This chain links TRBV10-3 with TRBJ2-5; perhaps TRBD1 as D (5 bases). The CDR3 is 13 residues long. Between the trimmed V and J ends, which lost 8 bases and 2 bases, there was a span of 12 bases. Germline V gene sequence: CDR1 ENHRY, CDR2 SYGVKD.